The 25 T cell receptor beta chains reported below all come from one sample, sequenced in a study of blood T cell repertoires in COVID-19 (dated by TCRdb to 2018 to 2021). Libraries were prepared through the immunoSEQ multiplex PCR assay. TCRdb retrieved this table from immuneACCESS and kept in-frame rearrangements only. Not all clones are present; in checked studies, unresolved V genes account for under half, and no reason is known for the remainder. Recorded for this sample are fewer than 35,000 clones; about nine tenths of them occurred a single time. The ten largest clones represent around 8.2% of the sample. The material sequenced was peripheral blood. These receptors came from a man between 65 and 85 years old with active or convalescent COVID-19.

This clone was found once. The chain has TRBV14 and TRBJ2-5, with TRBD2 matching 7 bases. Trimming took 4 bases from V and 5 from J; bases not matched to a gene: 7. CDR3 length equals 14 residues. The germline CDR1 and CDR2 sequences are SGHDN and FVKESK. CDR3 nucleotides: TGTGCCAGCAGCCCGCGGCGGGGGTTGGAGACCCAGTACTTC. Its translation: CASSPRRGLETQYF.

The sample holds one count of this clone. The chain is built from TRBV2 and TRBJ1-5; D might be TRBD1 (6 bases). This CDR3 spans 15 amino acids. In germline, CDR1 is SNHLY, CDR2 FYNNEI. V was cut by 7 bases and J by 3 bases, with 16 bases left in between. The CDR3 DNA sequence: TGTGCCAGCACCGCCGCCGGACAGTACAATCAGCCCCAGCATTTT. Its translation is CASTAAGQYNQPQHF.

V is TRBV29-1 and J is TRBJ1-2; tentative D call: TRBD1 (6 bases). The CDR3 extends over 13 amino acids. Trimming shortened V by 8 bases and J by 8 bases, and 21 bases separated the two germline ends. Germline V gene sequence: CDR1 SQVTM, CDR2 ANQGSEA. CDR3 in DNA: TGCAGCTACGGACCAAAACAGGGTCGAGGCTACACCTTC. Encoded protein: CSYGPKQGRGYTF.

The rearrangement uses TRBV5-5 and TRBJ2-3; unclear D gene. This CDR3 is 14 amino acids long. Between the trimmed V and J ends, which lost 0 bases and 6 bases, there was a span of 11 bases. Germline V gene lookup returns CDR1 SGHKS and CDR2 YYEKEE (reference sequence). For the CDR3, the DNA is TGTGCCAGCAGCTTGGGGGTAGCTTCCGATACGCAGTATTTT. This sequence encodes CASSLGVASDTQYF.

This clone was detected only once. The chain is built from TRBV19 and TRBJ1-2; 7 bases are a match to TRBD1. V shed 11 bases, J shed 2 bases, and the junction held 5 bases outside the gene matches. CDR3 length: 12 amino acids. Germline values: CDR1 LNHDA, CDR2 SQIVND (reference sequence). CDR3 sequence: CAARGENYGYTF. The CDR3 bases are TGTGCCGCCAGGGGGGAGAACTATGGCTACACCTTC. Using reference TRBV19 and TRBJ1-2 for the parts outside the CDR3, the full variable domain is DGGITQSPKYLFRKEGQNVTLSCEQNLNHDAMYWYRQDPGQGLRLIYYSQIVNDFQKGDIAEGYSVSREKKESFPLTVTSAQKNPTAFYLCAARGENYGYTFGSGTRLTVV.

The chain recombines TRBV6-1 with TRBJ1-5, with 8 nucleotides matching TRBD1. Germline CDR1 reads MNHNS; CDR2 reads SASEGT. V lost 0 bases to trimming and J lost 6 bases; unmatched junction nucleotides: 1. The CDR3 covers 14 residues. CDR3 sequence reads: CASSEAQGAQPQHF. The CDR3 DNA reads TGTGCCAGCAGTGAAGCGCAGGGGGCTCAGCCCCAGCATTTT.

J is TRBJ2-7 and V is TRBV10-1; TRBD2 is a possible D gene (7 bases). In germline, CDR1 is WNHNN, CDR2 SYGVQD (reference sequence). This CDR3 spans 18 amino acids. V shed 0 bases and J shed 2 bases, with 20 bases lying between them. As DNA, the CDR3 is TGCGCCAGCAGTGAGTCGAGGGGGGGGAGACCGAAAGCCTACGAGCAGTACGTC. Translating gives CASSESRGGRPKAYEQYV.

This clone was seen only once. The chain is built from TRBV6-1 and TRBJ2-3, with D perhaps matching TRBD1 (6 bases). The CDR3 length is 15 residues. The germline V gene encodes CDR1 MNHNS and CDR2 SASEGT. Deletions cut 6 bases from V and 4 bases from J, with 17 bases between. CDR3 loop: CASSTGTKKADTQYF. The DNA for the CDR3 is TGTGCCAGCAGCACCGGGACAAAAAAGGCAGATACGCAGTATTTT.

This clone has just one count. The rearrangement uses TRBV27 and TRBJ2-4; 10 nucleotides match TRBD1. Germline lookup yields CDR1 MNHEY and CDR2 SMNVEV (reference sequence). This CDR3 contains 16 residues. With V trimmed by 4 bases and J by 4 bases, 7 bases remained unmatched. The CDR3 DNA reads TGTGCCAGCAGTTCCCGGGACAGGGGATGGAAAAACATTCAGTACTTC. Protein product: CASSSRDRGWKNIQYF.

The chain combines TRBV29-1 with TRBJ2-3, with D maybe TRBD1 (6 bases). The CDR3 runs 11 residues. The germline V gene has CDR1 SQVTM and CDR2 ANQGSEA. The V end was cut by 6 bases, the J end by 6 bases, with 10 bases between. The CDR3 nucleotides read TGCAGCGTCTACACAGGGGATACGCAGTATTTT. Encoded protein: CSVYTGDTQYF.

The chain couples TRBV4-2 to TRBJ1-4; TRBD1 matches at 8 bases. The V gene's germline CDR1 is LGHNA and CDR2 YNFKEQ. The CDR3 spans 15 residues. The junction had 9 bases not matched to a gene; V was cut back by 4 bases and J by 8 bases. The CDR3 coding sequence is TGTGCCAGCAGCCCAACGACAGGGGTGGAGGAAAAACTGTTTTTT. This codes for CASSPTTGVEEKLFF.

A note on this clone: This sample includes further DNA sequences coding for the same CDR3. The chain links TRBV7-9 to TRBJ1-1; the D is unclear. The V and J ends lost 6 bases and 1 base respectively, with 9 bases between them. The germline V gene encodes CDR1 SEHNR and CDR2 FQNEAQ (reference sequence). The CDR3 is 13 residues long. CDR3: CASSLQENTEAFF. The DNA for the CDR3 is TGTGCCAGCAGTCTGCAGGAGAACACTGAAGCTTTCTTT.

The chain links TRBV6-5 to TRBJ2-7, with D maybe TRBD1 (5 bases). Trimming took off 8 bases at V and 3 bases at J, with 14 bases between the two ends. The germline gives CDR1 MNHEY, CDR2 SVGAGI. The CDR3 covers 13 residues. The CDR3 nucleotides read TGTGCCAGCCATGGATCAGGGAACTACGAGCAGTACTTC. This codes for CASHGSGNYEQYF.

V gene TRBV15 combines with J gene TRBJ2-5, with TRBD2 matching 11 bases. Germline V gene data show CDR1 as LNHNV and CDR2 as YYDKDF (reference sequence). The V gene end was trimmed by 1 base and the J gene end by 2 bases; junction bases not matched to a gene: 0. CDR3 length: 15 residues. The CDR3 DNA sequence: TGTGCCACCAGCAGAGGGACTAGCGGGCAAGAGACCCAGTACTTC. Translating it yields CATSRGTSGQETQYF.

This rearrangement joins TRBV27 to TRBJ2-3; 12 bases line up with TRBD2. The CDR3 sequence is 15 residues long. V shed 8 bases, J shed 5 bases, and the junction held 8 bases outside the gene matches. The germline CDR1 and CDR2 sequences are MNHEY and SMNVEV (reference sequence). The CDR3 sequence is CASYRLAGVVDTQYF. Here the CDR3 DNA reads TGTGCCAGCTACCGACTAGCGGGAGTTGTAGATACGCAGTATTTT.

V and J are TRBV5-1 and TRBJ2-3; a weak D match, TRBD1 (5 bases). The CDR3 extends over 13 amino acids. The germline gives CDR1 SGHRS, CDR2 YFSETQ. Trimming left V 2 bases short and J 6 bases short, with 10 bases between. The CDR3 loop reads CASSFEGADTQYF. The CDR3 DNA reads TGCGCCAGCAGCTTCGAAGGGGCGGATACGCAGTATTTT.

The table lists this clone with a count of one. V gene TRBV19 combines with J gene TRBJ2-7; 7 positions agree with TRBD2. CDR3 length equals 15 residues. Germline values: CDR1 LNHDA, CDR2 SQIVND (reference sequence). Trimming cost V 2 bases and J 0 bases; bases outside gene matches: 4. DNA for the CDR3: TGTGCCAGTAGTATACAAGCGGGGAGCTCCTACGAGCAGTACGTC. Translating gives CASSIQAGSSYEQYV.

The J gene is TRBJ2-7, the V gene TRBV13, with 8 bases that match TRBD2. CDR3 length: 14 amino acids. Germline lookup yields CDR1 PRHDT and CDR2 FYEKMQ (reference sequence). V shed 0 bases, J shed 9 bases, and the junction held 7 bases outside the gene matches. CDR3 sequence: CASSLGTSVFSQYF. In nucleotides, the CDR3 is TGTGCCAGCAGCTTAGGGACTAGCGTCTTTTCGCAGTACTTC.

DNA for the CDR3: TGTGCCAGCAGTGAACAGAATGAAAAACTGTTTTTT. It codes for CASSEQNEKLFF. The chain couples TRBV2 to TRBJ1-4; no clear D gene. Germline V gene sequence: CDR1 SNHLY, CDR2 FYNNEI. The CDR3 loop spans 12 amino acids. V gave up 2 bases and J gave up 5 bases, with 3 bases separating them.

V usage is TRBV5-6 and J usage is TRBJ1-1, with a tentative D call TRBD1 (5 bases). Trimming shortened V by 4 bases and J by 1 base, and 8 bases separated the two germline ends. The germline CDR1 and CDR2 sequences are SGHDT and YYEEEE. CDR3 length: 13 residues. The CDR3 sequence: CASSRDRNTEAFF. In DNA, the CDR3 is TGTGCCAGCAGCCGAGACAGGAACACTGAAGCTTTCTTT.

This clone showed up just a few times. The chain recombines TRBV11-2 with TRBJ1-1, with TRBD1 matching 7 bases. V was clipped by 1 base and J by 1 base; unmatched bases: 6. This CDR3 has 16 residues. Germline V gene data show CDR1 as SGHAT and CDR2 as FQNNGV. Here the CDR3 reads CASSLARGFGNTEAFF. The CDR3 nucleotides are TGTGCCAGCAGCTTAGCCAGGGGGTTTGGGAACACTGAAGCTTTCTTT. The full variable domain, in which reference TRBV11-2 and TRBJ1-1 provide the parts outside the CDR3, is EAGVAQSPRYKIIEKRQSVAFWCNPISGHATLYWYQQILGQGPKLLIQFQNNGVVDDSQLPKDRFSAERLKGVDSTLKIQPAKLEDSAVYLCASSLARGFGNTEAFFGQGTRLTVV.

The sample holds one count of this clone. Germline is not matched at one junction end, which may reflect a read error. J is TRBJ2-2 and V is TRBV27; TRBD1 aligns across 9 bases. The length of the CDR3 is 16 residues. CDR1 is MNHEY, CDR2 SMNVEV, per germline (reference sequence). The DNA of the CDR3 is TGTGCCAGCACCACCGGAGGACAGGGGAACAACGGGGAGCTGTTTTTT. Its translation is CASTTGGQGNNGELFF.

V and J are TRBV19 and TRBJ1-1; 12 bases are a match to TRBD1. The germline V gene has CDR1 LNHDA and CDR2 SQIVND (reference sequence). V shed 6 bases, J shed 4 bases, and the junction held 3 bases outside the gene matches. This CDR3 region has 14 residues. CDR3 bases: TGTGCCAGTAGCCCGGGACAGGGGGCCACTGAAGCTTTCTTT. Its translation: CASSPGQGATEAFF. Combining the CDR3 with reference TRBV19 and TRBJ1-1 gives the whole variable domain DGGITQSPKYLFRKEGQNVTLSCEQNLNHDAMYWYRQDPGQGLRLIYYSQIVNDFQKGDIAEGYSVSREKKESFPLTVTSAQKNPTAFYLCASSPGQGATEAFFGQGTRLTVV.

Concerning this clone itself: One junction end disagrees with the germline gene, perhaps due to a read error. This chain uses TRBV6-5 with TRBJ2-7, with D perhaps matching TRBD1 (6 bases). CDR3 length: 13 amino acids. Per germline, CDR1 MNHEY and CDR2 SVGAGI. The CDR3 here is CASSPTLQGRGIF. As DNA, the CDR3 is TGTGCCAGCAGTCCGACATTACAGGGCCGTGGGATCTTC.

The rearrangement links TRBV5-6 to TRBJ2-1; D not certain. CDR1 is SGHDT and CDR2 is YYEEEE in the germline V gene. Trimming pared 1 base from V and 8 bases from J, leaving 4 bases between. The CDR3 consists of 11 residues. CDR3 residues: CASSLPYEQFF. The CDR3 DNA follows: TGTGCCAGCAGCTTGCCGTATGAGCAGTTCTTC.